The 5 T cell receptor beta chains presented below share a single source sample, sequenced in a study of blood T cell repertoires in COVID-19. TCRdb's table, derived via immunoSEQ multiplex PCR, lists solely in-frame clones and lacks some. The table records around 300,000 clones, 75% to 95% of them present only once. The specimen was PBMCs or T cells enriched from blood (not recorded which). Receptor source: a woman under 40 who had recovered from COVID-19.

The chain couples TRBV21-1 to TRBJ1-5. TRBV21-1 is recorded as a pseudogene. The CDR3 spans 16 residues. DNA for the CDR3: TGTGCCAGCAGCTCCCGGGGGGGGCAGGGTAATCAGCCCCAGCATTTT. Translated: CASSSRGGQGNQPQHF.

The chain recombines TRBV2 with TRBJ2-1, with TRBD1 matching over 9 bases. V shed 1 base and J 5 bases; nucleotides not matched to a gene: 3. Looked up from germline, CDR1 is SNHLY and CDR2 is FYNNEI. The CDR3 is made up of 15 amino acids. The CDR3 loop reads CASSEGGQGDNEQFF. The DNA for the CDR3 is TGTGCCAGCAGTGAAGGGGGACAGGGAGACAATGAGCAGTTCTTC.

The V call is TRBV6-2 or TRBV6-3, the J call TRBJ1-1; D uncertain. Germline V lookup: CDR1 MNHEY, CDR2 SVGEGT. Trimming pared 2 bases from V and 1 base from J, leaving 8 bases between. The CDR3 runs 14 residues. CDR3 coding DNA: TGTGCCAGCAGTTACGAGGGAGGGAACACTGAAGCTTTCTTT. Its translation is CASSYEGGNTEAFF.

Here the CDR3 DNA reads TGTGCCAGTAAAAGGGACAGGAGGAAGGATGGCTACACCTTC. It specifies CASKRDRRKDGYTF. V is TRBV19 and J is TRBJ1-2, with 8 bases identical to TRBD1. V lost 7 bases and J lost 6; bases outside the gene matches: 10. The CDR3 consists of 14 residues. Germline V gene data show CDR1 as LNHDA and CDR2 as SQIVND (reference sequence).

The rearrangement uses TRBV30 and TRBJ2-7, with 9 bases lining up with TRBD1. Looked up from germline, CDR1 is GTSNPN and CDR2 is SVGIG (reference sequence). The CDR3 spans 12 residues. Losses at the gene ends were 3 bases for V and 6 bases for J; bases not matched to a gene: 3. As DNA, the CDR3 is TGTGCCTGGAGGACAGGGGGTTCCGAGCAGTACTTC. Encoded protein: CAWRTGGSEQYF.